The 10 T cell receptor beta chains presented below share a single source sample, sequenced in a study of glioma-infiltrating T cells after dendritic cell vaccination. The method was immunoSEQ multiplex PCR; TCRdb's version includes in-frame clones alone and lacks a portion of them. Counted here are over 90,000 clones, approximately 81% occurring once; the ten biggest clones make up about 3.2%. The starting material was blood, obtained before dendritic cell vaccination. The receptor source for this set is a human donor with glioblastoma.

The J gene is TRBJ2-7, the V gene TRBV5-1; 9 positions agree with TRBD1. Trimming cost V 4 bases and J 2 bases; bases outside gene matches: 4. Germline CDR1 reads SGHRS; CDR2 reads YFSETQ. This CDR3 region has 14 residues. CDR3 nucleotide sequence: TGCGCCAGCAGCGAGGGACAGGGCCCCTACGAGCAGTACTTC. Translation: CASSEGQGPYEQYF.

V gene TRBV18 combines with J gene TRBJ2-7; TRBD1 agrees at 9 bases. J lost 3 bases, V lost 2 bases, and 2 bases had no gene match. Germline CDR1 KGHSH, CDR2 LQKENI. The CDR3 loop spans 14 amino acids. CDR3 nucleotides: TGTGCCAGCTCACCAGGACAGGGGTTCTACGAGCAGTACTTC. The encoded protein is CASSPGQGFYEQYF. The full variable domain, in which reference TRBV18 and TRBJ2-7 provide the parts outside the CDR3, is NAGVMQNPRHLVRRRGQEARLRCSPMKGHSHVYWYRQLPEEGLKFMVYLQKENIIDESGMPKERFSAEFPKEGPSILRIQQVVRGDSAAYFCASSPGQGFYEQYFGPGTRLTVT.

The chain combines TRBV7-9 with TRBJ2-7; D is perhaps TRBD2 (5 bases). The CDR3 sequence is 17 residues long. V lost 5 bases and J 2 bases, leaving 22 bases between the germline ends. Germline V gene data show CDR1 as SEHNR and CDR2 as FQNEAQ (reference sequence). This chain's CDR3 is CASSTPSLAGNPYEQYF. The CDR3 DNA is TGTGCCAGCAGCACTCCTTCCCTAGCAGGCAACCCCTACGAGCAGTACTTC.

This chain connects TRBV5-1 to TRBJ1-2, with a weak D call TRBD1 (5 bases). Trimming left V 1 base short and J 3 bases short, with 13 bases between. This CDR3 is built from 15 residues. Germline V gene data show CDR1 as SGHRS and CDR2 as YFSETQ. The CDR3 sequence is CASSLTLGGDYGYTF. The CDR3 bases are TGCGCCAGCAGCTTGACTCTGGGGGGGGACTATGGCTACACCTTC.

This clone came up once. This chain joins TRBV18 and TRBJ2-5; 8 positions match TRBD2. The V and J ends lost 4 bases and 1 base, in that order; junction bases with no gene match: 8. This CDR3 spans 16 amino acids. In germline, CDR1 is KGHSH, CDR2 LQKENI. CDR3 sequence: CASSLLLADIQETQYF. DNA for the CDR3: TGTGCCAGCTCACTCTTACTAGCGGATATCCAAGAGACCCAGTACTTC.

This chain links TRBV29-1 with TRBJ2-2; 10 positions agree with TRBD1. Trimming at V came to 2 bases and at J to 5 bases, leaving 5 bases not matched to a gene. This CDR3 is built from 15 residues. From germline, CDR1 is SQVTM and CDR2 ANQGSEA. The DNA of the CDR3 is TGCAGCGTTGAAACTTCGGACAGGGGGACCGGGGAGCTGTTTTTT. Translating gives CSVETSDRGTGELFF.

The chain uses TRBV11-3 and TRBJ2-2; 7 nucleotides align to TRBD1. With V trimmed by 5 bases and J by 11 bases, 11 bases remained unmatched. CDR3 length: 14 residues. The germline V gene has CDR1 SGHNT and CDR2 YENEEA. The CDR3 sequence is CASSPGQPSSELFF. CDR3 coding DNA: TGTGCCAGCAGCCCGGGACAGCCCTCGAGCGAGCTGTTTTTT.

The table lists this clone with a count of one. The rearrangement links TRBV18 to TRBJ2-5, with 7 bases matching TRBD1. V lost 4 bases and J lost 4; bases outside the gene matches: 6. This CDR3 comprises 14 residues. Germline loops: CDR1 KGHSH, CDR2 LQKENI. The CDR3 coding sequence is TGTGCCAGCTCACTGAGGGGGCCTGGAGAGACCCAGTACTTC. This codes for CASSLRGPGETQYF.

In this sample, this clone turned up a few times. This CDR3 is CASSPGRGSNEKLFF. The DNA of the CDR3 is TGTGCCAGCTCACCAGGGAGAGGCTCTAATGAAAAACTGTTTTTT. The chain employs TRBV18 and TRBJ1-4, with D uncertain. Germline assignment: CDR1 KGHSH and CDR2 LQKENI. Trimming stripped 2 bases from V and 3 bases from J, with 10 bases between. The CDR3 runs 15 residues.

The chain recombines TRBV9 with TRBJ2-7, with D maybe TRBD1 (6 bases). Germline V gene lookup returns CDR1 SGDLS and CDR2 YYNGEE. The CDR3 loop spans 15 amino acids. V was trimmed by 0 bases and J by 2 bases, leaving 12 bases between them. CDR3 DNA sequence: TGTGCCAGCAGCGTAGGAAGGGGGTCGGCCTACGAGCAGTACTTC. Its translation is CASSVGRGSAYEQYF.